Below, one TCR beta chain is given with its context. Its specificity is unknown. This entry is derived from a study of shared clonotypes between healthy human individuals. Study information: CD8 memory received one plate per donor, CD8 naive two, CD4 memory three and CD4 naive three. The study's findings and limits: Across subsets, estimated richness was generally greater for naive than for memory populations.

Original handling: Filtering differed, since immunoSEQ gave only junction sequences and no quality scores. Assay used: immunoSEQ multiplex PCR; TCRdb lists only in-frame clones, some missing. V, J and clone size derive from that table, while D and trimming were established from the DNA sequence. The sample comprises approximately 2,000,000 clones, 85% to 95% of which are singletons, and roughly 1.7% rests with the top ten. Terminally differentiated effector memory CD45RA+ cells were excluded from the naive CD8 cells, which were CD45RO-negative and positively selected for CCR7. Material for sequencing was naive CD8+ T cells from PBMCs. The TCR comes from a man younger than 30 in good health. Some clones in this sample may be carry-over from other donors' samples.

The CDR3 DNA reads TGTGCCAGCAGCCAAGACAGGCCAATTGCCGAGCAGTACTTC. Translating gives CASSQDRPIAEQYF. The chain employs TRBV27 and TRBJ2-7; TRBD1 is a possible D gene (6 bases). V shed 6 bases and J shed 6 bases, with 18 bases lying between them. Germline CDR1 is MNHEY and CDR2 is SMNVEV (reference sequence). The CDR3 runs to 14 residues.